The clone carrying this T cell receptor beta chain appeared a single time. Sequence at one end of the junction differs from germline and may be a read error. The V gene's germline CDR1 is SSHAT and CDR2 FNYEAQ (reference sequence). This CDR3 contains 14 residues. The data derive from a study of blood T cell repertoires in COVID-19. Study summary: Samples of COVID-19 (acute and convalescent) were obtained from the United States, Italy and Spain.

The data were produced by immunoSEQ multiplex PCR, yet TCRdb's version contains in-frame clones alone and is incomplete. The data hold 140,000 or so clones, with roughly 88% observed a single time. The sample taken for sequencing was peripheral blood. The chain recombines TRBV7-7 with TRBJ2-3; D possibly corresponds to TRBD1 (6 bases). This TCR derives from a woman between 45 and 65 years old with acute or convalescent COVID-19. The DNA for the CDR3 is TGTGCTAGCAGCTCCGGACAGTACACAGATACGCAGTATTTT. Its protein is CASSSGQYTDTQYF.